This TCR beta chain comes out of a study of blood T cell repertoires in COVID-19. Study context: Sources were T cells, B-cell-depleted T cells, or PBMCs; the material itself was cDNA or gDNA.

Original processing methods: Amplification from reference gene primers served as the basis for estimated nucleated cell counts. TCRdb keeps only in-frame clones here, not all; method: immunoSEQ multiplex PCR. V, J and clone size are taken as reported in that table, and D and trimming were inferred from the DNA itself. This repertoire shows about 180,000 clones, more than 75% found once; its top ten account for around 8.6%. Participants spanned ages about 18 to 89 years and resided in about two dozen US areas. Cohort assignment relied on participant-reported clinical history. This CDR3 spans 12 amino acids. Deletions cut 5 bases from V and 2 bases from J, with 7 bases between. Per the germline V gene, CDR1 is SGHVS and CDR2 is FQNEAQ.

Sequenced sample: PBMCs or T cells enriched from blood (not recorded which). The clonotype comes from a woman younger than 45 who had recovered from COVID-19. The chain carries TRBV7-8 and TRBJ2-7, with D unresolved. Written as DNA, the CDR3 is TGTGCCAGCAGCCCCGAGGCCTACGAGCAGTACTTC. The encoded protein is CASSPEAYEQYF.